Following are 22 T cell receptor beta chains from one sample sequenced in a study of beta chain features in type 1 diabetes. Their cognate antigens are unknown. Regarding the study as a whole: Type 1 diabetes patients had TCRB CDR3s that were shorter (moderately but significantly so) in all four CD4+ subsets.

The entirety of the isolated RNA underwent reverse transcription, so expressed TCRB transcripts were sequenced. The repertoire was sequenced with immunoSEQ multiplex PCR; TCRdb's copy has only in-frame clones and lacks some. The sample includes around 360,000 clones, roughly an eighth seen only once; the top ten take about 0.01%. Sequenced input: naive CD4+ T cells from blood. These receptors originate from a woman between 18 and 30 years old with type 1 diabetes.

The table lists this clone with a few counts. This same CDR3 is encoded by further DNA sequences in the sample. The chain combines TRBV5-1 with TRBJ1-5, with unresolved D. There are 14 residues in the CDR3. Germline values: CDR1 SGHRS, CDR2 YFSETQ. Trimming cost V 4 bases and J 4 bases, with 12 bases left between them. CDR3 amino acids: CASSPGGGNQPQHF. The CDR3 DNA is TGCGCCAGCAGCCCGGGAGGAGGTAATCAGCCCCAGCATTTT.

This rearrangement joins TRBV6-6 to TRBJ1-2; 8 positions agree with TRBD1. This CDR3 is 15 amino acids long. Germline trimming cut 2 bases from V and 7 bases from J; bases unmatched to any gene: 9. Looked up from germline, CDR1 is MNHNY and CDR2 is SVGAGI (reference sequence). Written as DNA, the CDR3 is TGTGCCAGCAGTTACACGACAGGGGATCGCGGTGGCTACACCTTC. Its translation is CASSYTTGDRGGYTF.

The chain uses TRBV7-2 and TRBJ2-5; no clear D gene. This CDR3 has 13 amino acids. The germline CDR1 and CDR2 sequences are SGHTA and FQGNSA. The V gene lost 1 base and the J gene lost 3 bases, with 6 bases spanning the gap. In DNA, the CDR3 is TGTGCCAGCAGCTTAGGGCTGGAAGAGACCCAGTACTTC. Protein product: CASSLGLEETQYF.

The gene calls are TRBV18 and TRBJ1-1, with a weak D call TRBD1 (5 bases). Between the trimmed V and J ends, which lost 0 bases and 10 bases, there was a span of 24 bases. CDR1 and CDR2 from the germline V gene are KGHSH and LQKENI. CDR3 length: 17 residues. The CDR3 DNA follows: TGTGCCAGCTCACCACCTAATGGTCTAGGGGCCATAAATGGAGCTTTCTTT. This translates into CASSPPNGLGAINGAFF. Using reference TRBV18 and TRBJ1-1 for the parts outside the CDR3, the full variable domain is NAGVMQNPRHLVRRRGQEARLRCSPMKGHSHVYWYRQLPEEGLKFMVYLQKENIIDESGMPKERFSAEFPKEGPSILRIQQVVRGDSAAYFCASSPPNGLGAINGAFFGQGTRLTVV.

The chain employs TRBV4-1 and TRBJ2-4; possible D gene TRBD1, 6 bases. The germline V and J ends were trimmed by 4 bases and 6 bases, with 10 bases remaining between them. In germline, CDR1 is MGHRA, CDR2 YSYEKL. The CDR3 length is 13 residues. CDR3 sequence: CASSLLGGNIQYF. DNA of the CDR3: TGCGCCAGCAGCCTGTTAGGGGGAAACATTCAGTACTTC.

This clone was detected a few times. This chain joins TRBV9 and TRBJ2-7; D perhaps matches TRBD1 (6 bases). The germline gives CDR1 SGDLS, CDR2 YYNGEE. Between the trimmed V and J ends, which lost 3 bases and 0 bases, there was a span of 16 bases. This CDR3 comprises 16 residues. CDR3 protein: CASSAKGERHSYEQYF. The CDR3 DNA sequence: TGTGCCAGCAGCGCAAAGGGGGAGCGGCACTCCTACGAGCAGTACTTC. The whole variable domain, remainder taken from reference TRBV9 and TRBJ2-7, is DSGVTQTPKHLITATGQRVTLRCSPRSGDLSVYWYQQSLDQGLQFLIQYYNGEERAKGNILERFSAQQFPDLHSELNLSSLELGDSALYFCASSAKGERHSYEQYFGPGTRLTVT.

The DNA of the CDR3 is TGTGCCAGCATCGGTCGGCTAGCGGGAGGGAGCACAGATACGCAGTATTTT. Amino acids: CASIGRLAGGSTDTQYF. V usage is TRBV5-4 and J usage is TRBJ2-3, with 12 bases fitting TRBD2. The CDR3 has 17 residues. Germline values: CDR1 SGHNT, CDR2 YYREEE (reference sequence). V dropped 6 bases and J dropped 0; count of bases not matched to a gene: 8.

The genes are TRBV7-2 and TRBJ2-1; 9 bases are shared with TRBD2. Germline V gene data show CDR1 as SGHTA and CDR2 as FQGNSA. The CDR3 spans 15 residues. J lost 9 bases, V lost 1 base, and 7 bases had no gene match. The CDR3 sequence is CASSLVVAGAGEQFF. The CDR3 coding sequence is TGTGCCAGCAGCTTAGTGGTAGCGGGAGCTGGTGAGCAGTTCTTC.

The chain combines TRBV4-2 with TRBJ2-3, with TRBD1 matching over 9 bases. Per the germline V gene, CDR1 is LGHNA and CDR2 is YNFKEQ. The CDR3 consists of 20 residues. The V and J ends lost 1 base and 5 bases, in that order; junction bases with no gene match: 19. The CDR3: CASSQALGPWDREGGDTQYF. CDR3 DNA: TGTGCCAGCAGCCAAGCCCTTGGACCTTGGGACAGGGAAGGAGGAGATACGCAGTATTTT.

The chain joins TRBV2 to TRBJ2-7; tentative D call: TRBD1 (6 bases). The germline V and J ends were trimmed by 6 bases and 5 bases, with 14 bases remaining between them. Germline CDR1 SNHLY, CDR2 FYNNEI. The length of the CDR3 is 13 residues. For the CDR3, the DNA is TGTGCCAGCAGATTGCAGGGGTCTCACGAGCAGTACTTC. Translation: CASRLQGSHEQYF.

The V gene is TRBV7-2, the J gene TRBJ2-3, with D possibly matching TRBD2 (6 bases). Deletions cut 5 bases from V and 3 bases from J, with 21 bases between. The V gene's germline CDR1 is SGHTA and CDR2 FQGNSA. The CDR3 runs to 17 residues. The CDR3 DNA reads as TGTGCCAGCAGCCCAGGAGTCGGCAGGGCGGGAACAGATACGCAGTATTTT. This encodes CASSPGVGRAGTDTQYF. The entire variable domain, with the rest obtained from reference TRBV7-2 and TRBJ2-3, is as follows: GAGVSQSPSNKVTEKGKDVELRCDPISGHTALYWYRQSLGQGLEFLIYFQGNSAPDKSGLPSDRFSAERTGGSVSTLTIQRTQQEDSAVYLCASSPGVGRAGTDTQYFGPGTRLTVL.

The rearrangement links TRBV4-3 to TRBJ2-1; D might be TRBD2 (6 bases). The CDR3 length is 17 residues. CDR1 LGHNA and CDR2 YSLEER come from the germline V gene. V lost 5 bases and J 2 bases, leaving 19 bases between the germline ends. This CDR3 reads CASSSDGPGGTYNEQFF. As DNA, the CDR3 is TGCGCCAGCAGCTCCGATGGGCCCGGGGGAACCTACAATGAGCAGTTCTTC.

This clone has a handful of counts. The genes are TRBV7-2 and TRBJ1-6; D not resolved. CDR1 SGHTA and CDR2 FQGNSA come from the germline V gene. This CDR3 comprises 14 residues. V dropped 5 bases and J dropped 8 bases, with 13 bases sitting between them. Here the CDR3 DNA reads TGTGCCAGCAGCCCACGACACAGTGATTCACCCCTCCACTTT. It translates to CASSPRHSDSPLHF.

This clone has more than one count but fewer than ten. The V gene is TRBV18, the J gene TRBJ1-2; D is unresolved. The CDR3 length is 14 residues. The V gene's germline CDR1 is KGHSH and CDR2 LQKENI. The V end lost 1 base, the J end lost 3 bases, and 9 bases lay between the germline ends. Here the CDR3 DNA reads TGTGCCAGCTCACCACGCAACCGAGACTATGGCTACACCTTC. Its protein product is CASSPRNRDYGYTF.

This clone was seen a few times. The V and J genes are TRBV28 and TRBJ1-2, with 7 bases matching TRBD1. V dropped 7 bases and J dropped 5; count of bases not matched to a gene: 4. Germline V gives CDR1 MDHEN, CDR2 SYDVKM. CDR3 length: 12 residues. This CDR3 is CASTARGYGYTF. The CDR3 coding sequence is TGTGCCAGCACCGCCAGGGGGTATGGCTACACCTTC.

This clone turned up a few times. The gene calls are TRBV11-2 and TRBJ2-1, with D possibly TRBD2 on 6 matching bases. The CDR3 is made up of 12 amino acids. Germline CDR1 reads SGHAT; CDR2 reads FQNNGV. Trimming shortened V by 6 bases and J by 10 bases, and 13 bases separated the two germline ends. The DNA of the CDR3 is TGTGCCAGCAGTTTCGGGACTCGGGAGCAGTTCTTC. Translated, it gives CASSFGTREQFF.

CDR3 sequence: CASSTRVQVREQYF. The CDR3 nucleotides are TGTGCCAGCAGTACGAGGGTCCAGGTACGCGAGCAGTACTTC. The chain links TRBV27 to TRBJ2-7; D might be TRBD2 (5 bases). The germline CDR1 and CDR2 sequences are MNHEY and SMNVEV (reference sequence). The CDR3 runs to 14 residues. V was trimmed by 5 bases and J by 6 bases, leaving 17 bases between them.

The V and J genes are TRBV9 and TRBJ1-4; D call uncertain. CDR3 length: 16 residues. Germline V gene lookup returns CDR1 SGDLS and CDR2 YYNGEE. Between the trimmed V and J ends, which lost 3 bases and 8 bases, there was a span of 20 bases. CDR3 protein: CASSASRGEGREKLFF. The CDR3, as DNA: TGTGCCAGCAGCGCCTCCCGAGGAGAGGGTAGGGAAAAACTGTTTTTT.

The chain couples TRBV7-2 to TRBJ2-7, with D perhaps TRBD2 (5 bases). Trimming took off 0 bases at V and 6 bases at J, with 6 bases between the two ends. The CDR3 extends over 12 amino acids. Looked up from germline, CDR1 is SGHTA and CDR2 is FQGNSA. CDR3 DNA: TGTGCCAGCAGCTTAGCGGCGGGCGAGCAGTACTTC. This codes for CASSLAAGEQYF.

A few counts support this clone. The CDR3 spells CASSWGDREPYEQYF. DNA for the CDR3: TGCGCCAGCAGCTGGGGGGACAGGGAACCCTACGAGCAGTACTTC. The chain is built from TRBV5-1 and TRBJ2-7, with 9 bases that match TRBD1. The V gene's germline CDR1 is SGHRS and CDR2 YFSETQ. This CDR3 contains 15 residues. V lost 3 bases and J lost 2; bases outside the gene matches: 6.

This clone was found a few times. This chain uses TRBV5-4 with TRBJ2-2, with D perhaps TRBD2 (5 bases). CDR3 length: 15 residues. V lost 0 bases to trimming and J lost 4 bases, with 10 bases between them. From germline, CDR1 is SGHNT and CDR2 YYREEE (reference sequence). The CDR3 coding sequence is TGTGCCAGCAGCTTGGCGGGGAGCATCACCGGGGAGCTGTTTTTT. Translation gives CASSLAGSITGELFF.

This clone was detected a few times. The chain has TRBV5-4 and TRBJ2-7, with D tentatively TRBD2 (6 bases). Trimming stripped 2 bases from V and 3 bases from J, with 15 bases between. This CDR3 comprises 15 residues. CDR1 is SGHNT, CDR2 YYREEE, per germline (reference sequence). The CDR3 region is CASSLGAGRGYEQYF. The DNA for the CDR3 is TGTGCCAGCAGCTTAGGGGCCGGGAGAGGCTACGAGCAGTACTTC.